In its sample, the clone carrying this TCR beta chain was seen once. The record originates from a study of blood T cell repertoires in COVID-19. About the study: Acute and convalescent COVID-19 specimens originated in the United States, Italy and Spain. PBMCs, B-cell-depleted T cells, or T cells were the source of the cDNA or gDNA that made up the material.

In the study's own analysis: Researchers report that nucleated cell counts were estimated from reference gene primer amplification. Profiling relied on immunoSEQ multiplex PCR, and the TCRdb table lists in-frame clones only, not all of them. That table is the source of V, J and clone size, and D and trimming were worked out from the DNA. Among about half a million clones, approximately 85% were seen once, and the ten largest hold more than 3%. The germline V gene encodes CDR1 LNHDA and CDR2 SQIVND (reference sequence). V was pared by 5 bases and J by 6 bases, with 12 bases of the junction left unmatched. The length of the CDR3 is 16 residues.

Sequencing used peripheral blood. The genes are TRBV19 and TRBJ2-1, with 8 bases that match TRBD1. This TCR derives from a human donor in a cohort sampled during active COVID-19. The CDR3 DNA reads as TGTGCCAGTAGTGCAACAGGGGAGACAGGGGTCAATGAGCAGTTCTTC. As protein: CASSATGETGVNEQFF.